This TCR beta chain is drawn from a study of tumor-infiltrating lymphocytes in primary liver carcinoma. The study, taken as a whole, reports: Overlap between tumor regions exceeded overlap of tumor with adjacent tissue or blood. Tumors had a significantly higher top-250-clone fraction than blood (p = 0.039).

TCR beta cDNA was prepared out of about 510 ng total RNA by means of a constant-region primer. The TCR beta library was amplified through three nested multiplex PCR rounds in a modified ARM-PCR procedure. The first two PCR rounds used TRBV1-TRBV30 forward primers with a C-beta reverse primer, about 10 cycles each. Each CDR3 protein gets one entry after TCRdb re-called the multiplex PCR reads with MiXCR. The table lists more than 90,000 distinct CDR3 sequences, 55% to 80% of them singletons. In this sample, this clonotype turned up a few times. What it binds is not known. This could be a read error, since a much larger clone is one nucleotide away. V dropped 0 bases and J dropped 6 bases, with 19 bases sitting between them. CDR1 and CDR2 from the germline V gene are SQVTM and ANQGSEA. The CDR3 has 16 residues. Investigators took RNA and DNA out together from roughly 21-30 mg of unsorted bulk tissue.

The chain links TRBV29-1 to TRBJ2-3; a weak D match, TRBD2 (6 bases). Sequencing was performed on liver tumor tissue from sampling region 2. Subset defined: tumor region T2, inferior pole. The origin of this receptor is a woman in her sixties with primary liver carcinoma and hepatitis B virus infection. The CDR3 DNA follows: TGCAGCGTTGAAGATCGTCTAGCGAGTGTGGGGGATACGCAGTATTTT. It translates to CSVEDRLASVGDTQYF.